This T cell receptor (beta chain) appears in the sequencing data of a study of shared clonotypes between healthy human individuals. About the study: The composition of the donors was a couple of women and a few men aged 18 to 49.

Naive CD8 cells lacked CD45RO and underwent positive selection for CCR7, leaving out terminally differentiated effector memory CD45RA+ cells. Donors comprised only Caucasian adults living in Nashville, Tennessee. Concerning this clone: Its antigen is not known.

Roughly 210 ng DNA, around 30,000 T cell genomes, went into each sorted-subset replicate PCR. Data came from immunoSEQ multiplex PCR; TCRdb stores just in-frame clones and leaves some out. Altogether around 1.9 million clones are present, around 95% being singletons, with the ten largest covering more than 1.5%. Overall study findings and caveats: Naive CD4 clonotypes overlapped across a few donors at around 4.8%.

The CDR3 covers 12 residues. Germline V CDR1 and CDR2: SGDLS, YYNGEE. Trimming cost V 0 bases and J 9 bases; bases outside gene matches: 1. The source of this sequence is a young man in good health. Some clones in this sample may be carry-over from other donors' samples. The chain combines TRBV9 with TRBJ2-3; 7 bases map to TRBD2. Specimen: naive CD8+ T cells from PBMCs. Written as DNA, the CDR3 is TGTGCCAGCAGCGTAGGGGAGGGAACGCAGTATTTT. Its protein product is CASSVGEGTQYF.